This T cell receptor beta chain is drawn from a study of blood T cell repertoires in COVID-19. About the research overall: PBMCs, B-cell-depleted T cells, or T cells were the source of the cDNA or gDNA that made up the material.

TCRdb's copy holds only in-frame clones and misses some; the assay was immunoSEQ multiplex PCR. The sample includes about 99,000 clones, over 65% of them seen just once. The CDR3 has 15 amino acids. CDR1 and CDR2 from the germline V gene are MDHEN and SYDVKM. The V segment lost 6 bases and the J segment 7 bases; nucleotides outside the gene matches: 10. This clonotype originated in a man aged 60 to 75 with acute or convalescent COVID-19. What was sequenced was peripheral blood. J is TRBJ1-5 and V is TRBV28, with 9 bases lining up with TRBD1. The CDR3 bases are TGTGCCAGCAGCGAAGGGGGACAGGGTGAACAGCCCCAGCATTTT. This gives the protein CASSEGGQGEQPQHF.